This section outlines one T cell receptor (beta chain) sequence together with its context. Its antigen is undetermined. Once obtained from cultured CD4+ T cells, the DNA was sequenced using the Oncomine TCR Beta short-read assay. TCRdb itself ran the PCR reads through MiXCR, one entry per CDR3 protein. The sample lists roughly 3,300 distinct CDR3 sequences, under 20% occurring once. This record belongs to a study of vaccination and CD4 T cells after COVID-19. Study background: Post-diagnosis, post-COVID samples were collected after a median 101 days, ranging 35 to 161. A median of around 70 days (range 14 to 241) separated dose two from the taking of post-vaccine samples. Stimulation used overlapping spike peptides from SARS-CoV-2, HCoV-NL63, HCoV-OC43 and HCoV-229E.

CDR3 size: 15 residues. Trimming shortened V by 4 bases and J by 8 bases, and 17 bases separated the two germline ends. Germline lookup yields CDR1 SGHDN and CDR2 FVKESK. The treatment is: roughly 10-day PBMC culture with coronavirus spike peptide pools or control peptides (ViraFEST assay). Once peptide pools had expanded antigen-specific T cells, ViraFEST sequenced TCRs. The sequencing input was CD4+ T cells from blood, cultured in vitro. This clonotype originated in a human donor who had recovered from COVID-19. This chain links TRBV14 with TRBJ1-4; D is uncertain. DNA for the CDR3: TGTGCCAGCAGCCTAAGGAGTGGGGATAGGGAAAAACTGTTTTTT. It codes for CASSLRSGDREKLFF.